The rows below give T cell receptor beta chains drawn from one sample of a study of blood T cell repertoires in COVID-19. The protocol was immunoSEQ multiplex PCR, while the TCRdb copy is restricted to in-frame clones and leaves out a portion. This sample has under 60,000 clones, with about 80% found just once. Sequencing was performed on peripheral blood. These receptors came from a man aged 60-69 years with acute or convalescent COVID-19. CDR3s include the opening cysteine and the closing phenylalanine or tryptophan. Each record gives: J gene, V gene, clone size, D gene, CDR3 DNA, CDR3 protein. The D gene is left open where the match is weak. Where a row states a size, it is once, few, many or the class of an expanded clone; other rows omit it.

>TRBJ2-3|TRBV12-1|NA|NA
TGTGCCAGCAGCTCCTCTAGCGGGGGGGCATCAGATACGCAGTATTTT
CASSSSSGGASDTQYF
>TRBJ2-7|TRBV30|NA|NA
TGTGCCTGGAGCTCCTCGGGGAAGCGCTACGAGCAGTACTTC
CAWSSSGKRYEQYF
>TRBJ1-2|TRBV12-2|NA|NA
TGTGCAAGTCGCCCATATAGGACAGCCTACCGTACGGGCTACACCTTC
CASRPYRTAYRTGYTF
>TRBJ1-6|TRBV5-1|NA|TRBD1
TGCGCCAGCAGCCCGGGGACAGGGGACAATTCACCCCTCCACTTT
CASSPGTGDNSPLHF
>TRBJ2-1|TRBV7-9|NA|TRBD1
TGTGCCAGCAACGACAGGGACAGGAACAATGAGCAGTTCTTC
CASNDRDRNNEQFF
>TRBJ1-5|TRBV18|NA|NA
TGTGCCAGCTCACCGCTAAGAGGCAAAACCCAGCATTTT
CASSPLRGKTQHF
>TRBJ1-1|TRBV5-5|NA|NA
TGTGCCAGCAGCTTACAGGGTGAAACTGAAGCTTTCTTT
CASSLQGETEAFF
>TRBJ1-2|TRBV7-2|few|NA
TGTGCCAGCAGCTTAGGACATATGGCTTATGGCTACACCTTC
CASSLGHMAYGYTF
>TRBJ1-2|TRBV9|NA|NA
TGTGCCAGCAGCCCCTCGGAGAACTATGGCTACACCTTC
CASSPSENYGYTF
>TRBJ2-5|TRBV25-1|NA|TRBD2
TGTGCCAGCAGCTTGGGGCGGGGGGTGTGGGACTTC
CASSLGRGVWDF
>TRBJ1-2|TRBV5-1|NA|NA
TGCGCCAGCAGCTTGGACGGAGCTAACTATGGCTACACCTTC
CASSLDGANYGYTF
>TRBJ1-2|TRBV7-2|few|TRBD1
TGTGCCAGCAGCCGGGGGGGGACAGCTAACTATGGCTACACCTTC
CASSRGGTANYGYTF
>TRBJ1-1|TRBV19|few|NA
TGTGCCAGTAGTATAGGGACTGTCCCGGCAGCTTTCTTT
CASSIGTVPAAFF
>TRBJ2-2|TRBV7-6|NA|TRBD1
TGTGCCAGCAGCTTCGGACAGGGGTTCCCCGGGGAGCTGTTTTTT
CASSFGQGFPGELFF
>TRBJ2-1|TRBV27|NA|NA
TGTGCCAGCAGGGGGGCGATCAATGAGCAGTTCTTC
CASRGAINEQFF
>TRBJ2-3|TRBV7-2|NA|NA
TGTGCCAGCAGCTTAGTGGAGGGAATCACCCTAACAGATACGCAGTATTTT
CASSLVEGITLTDTQYF
>TRBJ1-2|TRBV2|NA|NA
TGTGCCAGCAGTGTTTCGGGGTGGGACTATGGCTACACCTTC
CASSVSGWDYGYTF
>TRBJ2-5|TRBV4-1|NA|NA
TGCGCCAGCAGCCAAGTCTTCCGAGGGGGGGGCCAACAAGAGACCCAGTACTTC
CASSQVFRGGGQQETQYF
>TRBJ2-1|TRBV18|NA|TRBD2
TGTGCCAGCTCACTGACTAGCGGGAGCTCCTACAATGAGCAGTTCTTC
CASSLTSGSSYNEQFF
>TRBJ1-5|TRBV29-1|NA|TRBD1
TGCAGCGTTGGACAGGGTGGGCAGCCCCAGCATTTT
CSVGQGGQPQHF
>TRBJ2-3|TRBV5-4|NA|TRBD2
TGTGCCAGCAGCCTTAGCGGGGCTGCAGATACGCAGTATTTT
CASSLSGAADTQYF
>TRBJ1-2|TRBV24-1|few|NA
TGTGCCACCAGTGATTTAGCGGGAGATTATGGCTACACCTTC
CATSDLAGDYGYTF
>TRBJ1-5|TRBV7-9|NA|NA
TGTGCCAGCAGCTTAGGAGGGGGGGATAGCAATCAGCCCCAGCATTTT
CASSLGGGDSNQPQHF
>TRBJ2-7|TRBV24-1|NA|TRBD1
TGTGCCACCAGTGACCGGGGAGGGACAGGGGTCTACGAGCAGTACTTC
CATSDRGGTGVYEQYF
>TRBJ2-5|TRBV25-1|NA|TRBD1
TGTGCCAGCAGTGATGACAGGGGGCCGGGAGAGACCCAGTACTTC
CASSDDRGPGETQYF
>TRBJ2-3|TRBV6-5|NA|NA
TGTGCCAGCAGTTCCGCCACTAGCACAGATACGCAGTATTTT
CASSSATSTDTQYF
>TRBJ2-1|TRBV10-1|NA|TRBD2
TGCGCCAGCAGTGCGGATAGCGGGGGGTACAATGAGCAGTTCTTC
CASSADSGGYNEQFF
>TRBJ1-3|TRBV18|once|TRBD1
TGTGCCAGCTCACCAAACGGACAGGGGGCTGGAAACACCATATATTTT
CASSPNGQGAGNTIYF
>TRBJ1-2|TRBV4-1|NA|NA
TGCGCCAGCAGCCAAGAAGGAGGACCTTCTTACTATGGCTACACCTTC
CASSQEGGPSYYGYTF
>TRBJ2-2|TRBV6-5|NA|NA
TGTGCCAGCAGTTACTCGACTTATCAGCCCGGGGAGCTGTTTTTT
CASSYSTYQPGELFF
>TRBJ2-6|TRBV4-2|NA|NA
TGTGCCAGCAGGGTTGAGGGGGCCAACGTCCTGACTTTC
CASRVEGANVLTF
>TRBJ2-3|TRBV7-3|once|NA
TGTGCCAGCAGCTTAACCCCTCGGGATTTCACAGATACGCAGTATTTT
CASSLTPRDFTDTQYF
>TRBJ1-3|TRBV19|NA|NA
TGTGCCAGTAGTTTTGGAAGGGGCTCTGGAAACACCATATATTTT
CASSFGRGSGNTIYF
>TRBJ1-2|TRBV27|NA|TRBD1
TGTGCCAGCAGTCCCTCGATGGGGACAGGGTATGGCTACACCTTC
CASSPSMGTGYGYTF
>TRBJ1-2|TRBV11-2|NA|NA
TGTGCCAGCAGCTTAGGGGGCAGTCGTAACTATGGCTACACCTTC
CASSLGGSRNYGYTF
>TRBJ1-2|TRBV18|NA|NA
TGTGCCAGCTCACCACCAGGTTTCATAGAGGCTGGCTACACCTTC
CASSPPGFIEAGYTF
>TRBJ1-3|TRBV9|NA|NA
TGTGCCAGCAGCGTAACTCCCGATCTGAGCTCTGGAAACACCATATATTTT
CASSVTPDLSSGNTIYF
>TRBJ2-1|TRBV6-5|NA|TRBD2
TGTGCCAGCAGACGGGACATTTTAGCGGGGGAGCAGTTCTTC
CASRRDILAGEQFF
>TRBJ2-5|TRBV6-2/TRBV6-3|NA|TRBD2
TGTGCCAGCACCCCTGTTAGCGGGATTCAAGAAACCCAGTACTTC
CASTPVSGIQETQYF
>TRBJ2-3|TRBV7-2|NA|TRBD2
TGTGCCTCCGGGGGGGCCCATCCGGATACGCAGTATTTT
CASGGAHPDTQYF
>TRBJ1-2|TRBV18|NA|NA
TGTGCCAGCTCAGAGGGTCCGTATGGCTACACCTTC
CASSEGPYGYTF
>TRBJ1-4|TRBV29-1|few|TRBD1
TGCAGCGTTTCCGGGACAGGGGGTGAAAAACTGTTTTTT
CSVSGTGGEKLFF
>TRBJ2-6|TRBV7-9|NA|NA
TGTGCCAGCAGCTTAGGTCCCAACAACGTCCTGACTTTC
CASSLGPNNVLTF
>TRBJ2-7|TRBV7-9|NA|NA
TGTGCCAGCAGTTTAGATAGCTGGTACGGCGAGCAGTACTTC
CASSLDSWYGEQYF
>TRBJ2-3|TRBV5-1|NA|NA
TGCGCCAGCAAAATCGGGATCACAGATACGCAGTATTTT
CASKIGITDTQYF
>TRBJ2-1|TRBV7-9|NA|TRBD2
TGTGCCAGCAGCCTGGGACTAGCGGCTAATGAGCAGTTCTTC
CASSLGLAANEQFF
>TRBJ1-6|TRBV5-4|NA|TRBD1
TGTGCCAGCAGCTTGGGGACAGGGCCGGTGGTTTCACCCCTCCACTTT
CASSLGTGPVVSPLHF
>TRBJ2-3|TRBV9|NA|TRBD2
TGTGCCAGCAGCCCGCGGGGGGCTAGCACAGATACGCAGTATTTT
CASSPRGASTDTQYF
>TRBJ1-5|TRBV2|once|TRBD1
TGTGCCAGCAGTATGTCGGACAGGGGCAATCAGCCCCAGCATTTT
CASSMSDRGNQPQHF
>TRBJ2-3|TRBV9|NA|NA
TGTGCCAGCAGCGTGGCCCTCCACACAGATACGCAGTATTTT
CASSVALHTDTQYF
>TRBJ2-3|TRBV12-3/TRBV12-4|NA|NA
TGTGCCAGCAGCCTCGAGGCAGATACGCAGTATTTT
CASSLEADTQYF
>TRBJ1-2|TRBV4-2|NA|NA
TGTGCCAGCAGCCAAGAACCCGAGGGAGGCTATGGCTACACCTTC
CASSQEPEGGYGYTF
>TRBJ1-2|TRBV4-1|few|NA
TGCGCCAGCAGCCAAGACCCCCAGGGGAACTATGGCTACACCTTC
CASSQDPQGNYGYTF
>TRBJ2-2|TRBV21-1|NA|NA
TGTGCCAGCAGCAAAGCTGGGACAGGGGATATTTCGGACACCGGGGAGCTGTTTTTT
CASSKAGTGDISDTGELFF
>TRBJ1-1|TRBV10-3|NA|NA
TGTGCCATCAGCGGAATAGTTGGGCACACTGAAGCTTTCTTT
CAISGIVGHTEAFF
>TRBJ2-3|TRBV5-1|NA|NA
TGCGCCAGCAGCTTGAACCCAGACACAGATACGCAGTATTTT
CASSLNPDTDTQYF
>TRBJ1-2|TRBV5-1|few|TRBD1
TGCGCCAGCAGACAATCGGGACAGACAACGGGGAACTATGGCTACACCTTC
CASRQSGQTTGNYGYTF
>TRBJ1-2|TRBV23-1|NA|TRBD1
TGCGCCAGCAGGCCTGACAGGGCTGGCTACACCTTC
CASRPDRAGYTF
>TRBJ1-3|TRBV30|NA|NA
TGTGCCTGGAGTGTACGGAGGAGCTCTGGAAACACCATATATTTT
CAWSVRRSSGNTIYF
>TRBJ1-3|TRBV6-5|NA|NA
TGTGCCAGCAGTTACAACAGGGCAAGTGGAAACACCATATATTTT
CASSYNRASGNTIYF